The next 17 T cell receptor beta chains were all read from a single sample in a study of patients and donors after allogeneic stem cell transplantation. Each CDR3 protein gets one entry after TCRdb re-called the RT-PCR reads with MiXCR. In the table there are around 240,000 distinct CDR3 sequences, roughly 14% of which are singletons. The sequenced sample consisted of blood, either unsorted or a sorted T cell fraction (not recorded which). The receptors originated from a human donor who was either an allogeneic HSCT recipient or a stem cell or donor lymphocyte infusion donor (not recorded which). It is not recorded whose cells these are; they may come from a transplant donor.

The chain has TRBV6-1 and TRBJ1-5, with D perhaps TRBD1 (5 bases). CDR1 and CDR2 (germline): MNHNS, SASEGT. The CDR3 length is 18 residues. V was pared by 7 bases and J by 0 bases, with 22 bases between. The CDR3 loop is CASNPPVGGRGSNQPQHF. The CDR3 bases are TGTGCCAGCAACCCCCCCGTGGGGGGTCGGGGTAGCAATCAGCCCCAGCATTTT.

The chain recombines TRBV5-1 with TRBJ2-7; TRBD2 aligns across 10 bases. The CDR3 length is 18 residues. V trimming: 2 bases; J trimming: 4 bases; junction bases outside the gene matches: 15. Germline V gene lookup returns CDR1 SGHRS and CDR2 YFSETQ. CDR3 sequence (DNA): TGCGCCAGCAGCTTCCTCTCCAATAGCGGGGGGATCGATTACGAGCAGTACTTC. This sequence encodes CASSFLSNSGGIDYEQYF.

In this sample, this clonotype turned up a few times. CDR3 sequence reads: CASSPRVREGTDTQYF. The CDR3 DNA reads TGTGCCAGCTCACCCCGGGTACGAGAAGGCACAGATACGCAGTATTTT. V is TRBV18 and J is TRBJ2-3; D is undetermined. Germline CDR1 reads KGHSH; CDR2 reads LQKENI. With 3 bases removed from V and 1 base from J, the gap between germline ends came to 14 bases. The CDR3 length is 16 residues.

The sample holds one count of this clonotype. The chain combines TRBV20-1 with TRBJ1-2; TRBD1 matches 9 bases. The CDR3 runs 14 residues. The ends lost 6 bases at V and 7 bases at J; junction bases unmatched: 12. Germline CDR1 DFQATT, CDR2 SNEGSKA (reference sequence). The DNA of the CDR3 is TGCAGTGCCGGGGGACAGGGAGGTCCGTCTGGCTACACCTTC. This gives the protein CSAGGQGGPSGYTF.

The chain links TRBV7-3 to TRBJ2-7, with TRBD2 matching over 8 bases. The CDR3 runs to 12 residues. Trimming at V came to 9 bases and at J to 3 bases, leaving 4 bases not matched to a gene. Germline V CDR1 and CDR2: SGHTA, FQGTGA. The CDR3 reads CASSGNDYEQYF. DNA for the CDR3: TGTGCCAGTAGCGGGAATGACTACGAGCAGTACTTC.

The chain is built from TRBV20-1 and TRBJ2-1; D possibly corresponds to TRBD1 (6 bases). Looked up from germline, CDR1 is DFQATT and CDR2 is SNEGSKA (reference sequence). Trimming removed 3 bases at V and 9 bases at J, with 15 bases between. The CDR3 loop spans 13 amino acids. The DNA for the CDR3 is TGCAGTGCTAGCGTGGGGGCAGGAGGTGAGCAGTTCTTC. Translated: CSASVGAGGEQFF.

CDR3 in DNA: TGCGCCAGCAAACTGAGGGTCGATCGGAACACTGAAGCTTTCTTT. Protein product: CASKLRVDRNTEAFF. The chain employs TRBV5-1 and TRBJ1-1; D uncertain. This CDR3 spans 15 amino acids. Germline V CDR1 and CDR2: SGHRS, YFSETQ. V lost 6 bases to trimming and J lost 1 base, with 16 bases between them.

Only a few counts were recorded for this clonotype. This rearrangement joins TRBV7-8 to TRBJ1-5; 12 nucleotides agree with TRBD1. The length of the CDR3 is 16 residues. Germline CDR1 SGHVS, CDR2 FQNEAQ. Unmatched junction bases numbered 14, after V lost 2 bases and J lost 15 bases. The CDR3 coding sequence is TGTGCCAGCAGCTTAAGCCCTGTGGGGACAGGGGGCATCTGGCATTTT. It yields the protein CASSLSPVGTGGIWHF.

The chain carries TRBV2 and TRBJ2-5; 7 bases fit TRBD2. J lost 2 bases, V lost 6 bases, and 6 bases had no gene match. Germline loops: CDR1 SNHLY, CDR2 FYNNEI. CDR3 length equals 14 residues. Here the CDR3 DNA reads TGTGCCAGCAGAACTAGCGAATCTCAAGAGACCCAGTACTTC. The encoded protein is CASRTSESQETQYF.

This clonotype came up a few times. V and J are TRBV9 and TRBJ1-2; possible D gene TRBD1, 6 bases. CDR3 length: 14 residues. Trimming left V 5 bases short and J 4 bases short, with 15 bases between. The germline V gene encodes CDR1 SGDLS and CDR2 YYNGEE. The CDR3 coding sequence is TGTGCCAGCAGTCGGGGGGACACCTCCTATGGCTACACCTTC. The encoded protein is CASSRGDTSYGYTF.

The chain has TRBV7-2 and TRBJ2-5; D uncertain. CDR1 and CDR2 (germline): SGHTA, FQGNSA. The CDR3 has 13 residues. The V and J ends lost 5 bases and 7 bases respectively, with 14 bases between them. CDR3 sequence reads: CASSPVGLGTQYF. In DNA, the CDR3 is TGTGCCAGCAGCCCGGTGGGGTTGGGGACCCAGTACTTC.

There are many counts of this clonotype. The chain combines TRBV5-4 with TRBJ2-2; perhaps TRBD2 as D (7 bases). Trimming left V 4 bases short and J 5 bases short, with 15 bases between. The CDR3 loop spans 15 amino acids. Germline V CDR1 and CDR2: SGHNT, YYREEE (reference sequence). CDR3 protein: CASSLEGGLTGELFF. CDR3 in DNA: TGTGCCAGCAGCCTGGAGGGGGGGCTAACCGGGGAGCTGTTTTTT.

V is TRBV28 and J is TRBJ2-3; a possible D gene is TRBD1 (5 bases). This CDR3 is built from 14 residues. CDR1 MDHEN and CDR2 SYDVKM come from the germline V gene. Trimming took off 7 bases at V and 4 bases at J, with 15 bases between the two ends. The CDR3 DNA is TGTGCCAGCACCGGCAGGGTCTCATCAGATACGCAGTATTTT. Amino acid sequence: CASTGRVSSDTQYF.

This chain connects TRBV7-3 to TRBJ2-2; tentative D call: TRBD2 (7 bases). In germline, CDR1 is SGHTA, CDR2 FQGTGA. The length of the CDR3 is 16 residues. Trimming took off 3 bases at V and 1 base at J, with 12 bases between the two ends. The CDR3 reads CASSLGGGKNTGELFF. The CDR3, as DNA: TGTGCCAGCAGCTTGGGCGGGGGCAAGAACACCGGGGAGCTGTTTTTT.

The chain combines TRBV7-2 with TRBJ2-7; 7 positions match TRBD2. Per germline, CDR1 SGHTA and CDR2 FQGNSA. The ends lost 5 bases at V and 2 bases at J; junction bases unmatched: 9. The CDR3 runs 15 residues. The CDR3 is CASSEGRGTTYEQYF. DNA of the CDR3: TGTGCCAGCAGCGAGGGGAGGGGCACAACCTACGAGCAGTACTTC. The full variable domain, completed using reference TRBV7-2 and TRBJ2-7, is GAGVSQSPSNKVTEKGKDVELRCDPISGHTALYWYRQSLGQGLEFLIYFQGNSAPDKSGLPSDRFSAERTGGSVSTLTIQRTQQEDSAVYLCASSEGRGTTYEQYFGPGTRLTVT.

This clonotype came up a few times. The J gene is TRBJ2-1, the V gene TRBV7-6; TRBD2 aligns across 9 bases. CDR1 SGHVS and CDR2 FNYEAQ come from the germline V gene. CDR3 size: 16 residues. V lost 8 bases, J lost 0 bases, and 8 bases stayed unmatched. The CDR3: CASGPLAGSSYNEQFF. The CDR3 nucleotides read TGTGCCAGCGGTCCCCTAGCGGGAAGCTCCTACAATGAGCAGTTCTTC.

CDR3 sequence: CASSPRRDREGGYTF. The CDR3 DNA is TGTGCCAGCAGTCCACGCCGGGACAGGGAAGGGGGCTACACCTTC. This chain links TRBV27 with TRBJ1-2; 9 bases agree with TRBD1. Germline CDR1 and CDR2: MNHEY and SMNVEV (reference sequence). CDR3 size: 15 residues. Trimming took 5 bases from V and 8 from J; bases not matched to a gene: 12.